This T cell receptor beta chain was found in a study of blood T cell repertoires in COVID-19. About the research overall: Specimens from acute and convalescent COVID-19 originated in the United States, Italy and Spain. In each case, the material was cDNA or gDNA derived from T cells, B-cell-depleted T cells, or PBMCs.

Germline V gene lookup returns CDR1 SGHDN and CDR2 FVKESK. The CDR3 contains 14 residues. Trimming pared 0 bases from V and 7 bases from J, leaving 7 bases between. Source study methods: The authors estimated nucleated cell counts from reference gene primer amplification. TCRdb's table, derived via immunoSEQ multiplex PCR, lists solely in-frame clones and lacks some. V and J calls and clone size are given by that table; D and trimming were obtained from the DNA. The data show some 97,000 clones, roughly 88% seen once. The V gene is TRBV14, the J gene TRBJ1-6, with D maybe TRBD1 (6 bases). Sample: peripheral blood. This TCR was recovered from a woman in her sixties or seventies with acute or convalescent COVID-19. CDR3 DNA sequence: TGTGCCAGCAGCCAAGAGACAGGCAATTCACCCCTCCACTTT. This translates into CASSQETGNSPLHF.